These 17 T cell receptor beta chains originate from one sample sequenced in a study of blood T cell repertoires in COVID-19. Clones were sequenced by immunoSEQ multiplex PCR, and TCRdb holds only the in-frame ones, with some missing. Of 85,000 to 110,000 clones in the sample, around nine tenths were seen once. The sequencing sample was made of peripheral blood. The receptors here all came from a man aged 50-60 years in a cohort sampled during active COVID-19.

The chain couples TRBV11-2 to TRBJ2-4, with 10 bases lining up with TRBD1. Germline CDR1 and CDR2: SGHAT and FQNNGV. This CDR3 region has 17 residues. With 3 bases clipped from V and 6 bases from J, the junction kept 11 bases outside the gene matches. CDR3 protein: CASSLRQGAWYGNIQYF. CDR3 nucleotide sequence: TGTGCCAGCAGCTTGCGACAGGGGGCATGGTATGGAAACATTCAGTACTTC.

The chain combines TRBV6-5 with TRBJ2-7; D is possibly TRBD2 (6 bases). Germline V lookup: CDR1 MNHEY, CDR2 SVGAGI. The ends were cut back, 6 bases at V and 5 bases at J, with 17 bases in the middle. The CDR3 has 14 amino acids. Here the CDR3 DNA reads TGTGCCAGCAGCCTCGGGGGATCAAGCGACGAGCAGTACTTC. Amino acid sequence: CASSLGGSSDEQYF.

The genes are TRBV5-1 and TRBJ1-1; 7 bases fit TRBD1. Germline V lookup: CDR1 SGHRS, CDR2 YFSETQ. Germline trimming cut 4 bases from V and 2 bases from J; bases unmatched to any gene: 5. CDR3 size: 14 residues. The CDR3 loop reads CASSIRDSNTEAFF. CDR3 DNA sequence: TGCGCCAGCAGCATACGGGACAGTAACACTGAAGCTTTCTTT.

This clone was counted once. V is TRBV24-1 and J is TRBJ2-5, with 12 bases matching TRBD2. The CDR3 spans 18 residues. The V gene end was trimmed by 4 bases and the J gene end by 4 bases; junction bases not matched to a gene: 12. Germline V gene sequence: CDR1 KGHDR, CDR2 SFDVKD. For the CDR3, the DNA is TGTGCCACCAGTGACCCGTCTAGCGGGGGGGCCGGGGGAGAGACCCAGTACTTC. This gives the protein CATSDPSSGGAGGETQYF.

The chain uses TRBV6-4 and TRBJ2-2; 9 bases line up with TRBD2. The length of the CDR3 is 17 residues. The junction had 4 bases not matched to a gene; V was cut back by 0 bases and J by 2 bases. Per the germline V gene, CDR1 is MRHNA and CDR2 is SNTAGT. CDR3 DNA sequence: TGTGCCAGCAGTGACTCGGCTAGCGGGGTCAACACCGGGGAGCTGTTTTTT. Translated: CASSDSASGVNTGELFF.

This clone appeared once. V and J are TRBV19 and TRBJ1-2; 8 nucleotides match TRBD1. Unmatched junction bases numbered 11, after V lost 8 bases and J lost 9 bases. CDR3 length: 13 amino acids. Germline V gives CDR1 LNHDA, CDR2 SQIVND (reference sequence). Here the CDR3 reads CASGQGRTLSYTF. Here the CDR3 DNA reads TGTGCCAGTGGACAGGGTAGGACTTTGAGCTACACCTTC.

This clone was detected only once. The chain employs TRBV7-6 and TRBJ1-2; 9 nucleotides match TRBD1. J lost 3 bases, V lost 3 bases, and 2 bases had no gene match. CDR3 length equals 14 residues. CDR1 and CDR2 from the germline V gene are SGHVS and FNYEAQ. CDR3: CASSFDRGDYGYTF. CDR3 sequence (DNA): TGTGCCAGCAGCTTCGACAGGGGGGACTATGGCTACACCTTC.

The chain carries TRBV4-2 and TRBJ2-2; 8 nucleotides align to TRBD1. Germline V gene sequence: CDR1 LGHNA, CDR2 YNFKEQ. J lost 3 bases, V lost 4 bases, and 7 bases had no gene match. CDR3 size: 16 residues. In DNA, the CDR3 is TGTGCCAGCAGCCCACGACAGGGGACGGACACCGGGGAGCTGTTTTTT. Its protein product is CASSPRQGTDTGELFF.

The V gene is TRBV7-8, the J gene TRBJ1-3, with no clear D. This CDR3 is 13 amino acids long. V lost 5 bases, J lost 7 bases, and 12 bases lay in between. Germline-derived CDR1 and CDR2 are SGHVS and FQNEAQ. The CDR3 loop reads CASSLNTRNTIYF. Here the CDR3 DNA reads TGTGCCAGCAGCCTTAACACCAGGAACACCATATATTTT.

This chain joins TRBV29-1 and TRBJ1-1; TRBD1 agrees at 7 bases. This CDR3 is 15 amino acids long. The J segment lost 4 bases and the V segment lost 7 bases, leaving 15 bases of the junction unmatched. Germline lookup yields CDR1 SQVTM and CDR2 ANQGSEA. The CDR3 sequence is CSAKSPNRGGTEAFF. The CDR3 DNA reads TGCAGCGCAAAGTCCCCCAACAGGGGCGGCACTGAAGCTTTCTTT.

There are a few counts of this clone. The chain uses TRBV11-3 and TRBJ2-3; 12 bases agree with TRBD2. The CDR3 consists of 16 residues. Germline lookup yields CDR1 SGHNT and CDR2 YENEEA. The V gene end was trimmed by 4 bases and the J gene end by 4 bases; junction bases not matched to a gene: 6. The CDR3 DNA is TGTGCCAGCAGCTCCTCTAGCGGGGGGGTATCAGATACGCAGTATTTT. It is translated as CASSSSSGGVSDTQYF. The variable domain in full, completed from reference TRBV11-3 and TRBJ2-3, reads EAGVVQSPRYKIIEKKQPVAFWCNPISGHNTLYWYLQNLGQGPELLIRYENEEAVDDSQLPKDRFSAERLKGVDSTLKIQPAELGDSAVYLCASSSSSGGVSDTQYFGPGTRLTVL.

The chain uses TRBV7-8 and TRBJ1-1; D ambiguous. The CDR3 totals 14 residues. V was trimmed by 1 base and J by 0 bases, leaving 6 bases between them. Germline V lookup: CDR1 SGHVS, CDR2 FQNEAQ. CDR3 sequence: CASSLESMNTEAFF. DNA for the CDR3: TGTGCCAGCAGCTTAGAGAGCATGAACACTGAAGCTTTCTTT.

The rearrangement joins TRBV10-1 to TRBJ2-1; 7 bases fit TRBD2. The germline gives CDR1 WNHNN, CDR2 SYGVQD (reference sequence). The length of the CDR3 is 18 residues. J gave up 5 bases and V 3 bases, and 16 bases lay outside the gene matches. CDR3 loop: CASSDLRSSGKRDNEQFF. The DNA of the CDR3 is TGCGCCAGCAGTGACCTCAGGTCTAGCGGCAAAAGGGACAATGAGCAGTTCTTC.

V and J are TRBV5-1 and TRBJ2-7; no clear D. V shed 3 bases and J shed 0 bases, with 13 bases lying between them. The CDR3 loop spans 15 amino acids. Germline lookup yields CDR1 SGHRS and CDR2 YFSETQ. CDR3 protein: CASSSPSGSSYEQYF. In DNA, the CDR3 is TGCGCCAGCAGCTCGCCAAGTGGCAGCTCCTACGAGCAGTACTTC.

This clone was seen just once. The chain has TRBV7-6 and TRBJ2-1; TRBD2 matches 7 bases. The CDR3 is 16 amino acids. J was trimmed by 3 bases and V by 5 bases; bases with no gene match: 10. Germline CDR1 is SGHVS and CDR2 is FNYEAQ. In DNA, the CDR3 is TGTGCCAGCAGCCGCGGGGCTAGCGGTTACTACAATGAGCAGTTCTTC. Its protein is CASSRGASGYYNEQFF.

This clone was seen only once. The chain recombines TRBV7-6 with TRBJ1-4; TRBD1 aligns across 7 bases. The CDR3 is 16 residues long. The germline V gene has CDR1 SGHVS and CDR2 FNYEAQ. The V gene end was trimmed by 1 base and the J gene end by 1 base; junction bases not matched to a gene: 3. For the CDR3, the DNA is TGTGCCAGCAGCTTAGAGGGACAGCAAACTAATGAAAAACTGTTTTTT. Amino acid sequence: CASSLEGQQTNEKLFF.

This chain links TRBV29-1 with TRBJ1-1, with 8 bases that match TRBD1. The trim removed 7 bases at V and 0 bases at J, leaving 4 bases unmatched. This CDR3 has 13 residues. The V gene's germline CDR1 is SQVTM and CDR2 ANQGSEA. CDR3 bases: TGCAGCGCCGGACAGGGCTTGAACACTGAAGCTTTCTTT. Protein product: CSAGQGLNTEAFF.